This T cell receptor beta chain was captured in a study of blood T cell repertoires in COVID-19. Study information: COVID-19 samples from acute and convalescent phases originated in the United States, Italy and Spain.

Sequencing was performed with immunoSEQ multiplex PCR; in TCRdb, only in-frame clones are kept and a portion is missing. This sample carries about 160,000 clones, more than 75% of them seen once, and the ten largest clones take around 1%. Germline V CDR1 and CDR2: SGHTA, FQGNSA. With 8 bases removed from V and 6 bases from J, the gap between germline ends came to 11 bases. CDR3 length: 12 residues. Sequenced: peripheral blood. The chain links TRBV7-2 to TRBJ2-4; tentatively, D is TRBD1 (6 bases). The origin of this receptor is a man between 40 and 49 years old with acute or convalescent COVID-19. CDR3 nucleotide sequence: TGTGCCAGCGGGGGCTCCGGAAACATTCAGTACTTC. Protein: CASGGSGNIQYF.